Detailed here is one TCR beta chain. Per the original data handling: Quantification of nucleated cells was approximated via reference gene primer amplification. Libraries were prepared by immunoSEQ multiplex PCR; TCRdb keeps only in-frame clonotypes and omits some of them. V, J and clone size were drawn from that table, and D and trimming were deduced from the DNA. There are about 150,000 clones in the sample; approximately 80% occur only once, and over 4% lies in the top ten. The data originate from a study of blood T cell repertoires in COVID-19. About the study: COVID-19 samples from acute and convalescent phases originated in the United States, Italy and Spain.

The CDR3 consists of 12 residues. Germline CDR1 reads SQVTM; CDR2 reads ANQGSEA. The V segment lost 1 base and the J segment 6 bases; nucleotides outside the gene matches: 1. The chain employs TRBV29-1 and TRBJ1-2, with 8 bases identical to TRBD1. The sample taken for sequencing was PBMCs or T cells enriched from blood (not recorded which). This TCR derives from a man aged 65 to 79 who had been exposed to COVID-19. CDR3 amino acids: CSVEGQGNGYTF. For the CDR3, the DNA is TGCAGCGTTGAAGGACAGGGGAATGGCTACACCTTC.